A single sample gave rise to the 14 T cell receptor beta chains below, sequenced in a study of response to subunit inactivated influenza vaccine. A single record per CDR3 protein comes from TCRdb applying MiXCR to the RT-PCR reads. The sample includes hundreds of thousands of distinct CDR3 sequences, approximately 10% of them seen just once. This same sample was also taken into another study, of T cells expressing NK-cell markers. From that study: TCR beta libraries carry UMIs added by 5'RACE template switching.

The sequenced sample was PBMCs from blood, obtained on the day of vaccination. The receptors here all came from a man aged 50-60 years who received an inactivated influenza vaccine.

The chain has TRBV3-1 and TRBJ2-1, with D unclear. The length of the CDR3 is 15 residues. The germline gives CDR1 LGHDT, CDR2 YNNKEL (reference sequence). V was cut by 1 base and J by 3 bases, with 10 bases left in between. In DNA form, the CDR3 reads TGTGCCAGCAGCCAAGCGCAACTTCTCTACAATGAGCAGTTCTTC. Encoded protein: CASSQAQLLYNEQFF.

The V and J genes are TRBV10-3 and TRBJ2-2; D is unclear. Per the germline V gene, CDR1 is ENHRY and CDR2 is SYGVKD. Trimming removed 7 bases from V and 1 base from J, with 10 bases in between. The CDR3 is made up of 14 amino acids. The CDR3 sequence: CAINWAMNTGELFF. DNA for the CDR3: TGTGCCATCAACTGGGCCATGAACACCGGGGAGCTGTTTTTT.

The chain uses TRBV6-5 and TRBJ2-7; TRBD2 matches at 9 bases. V was clipped by 0 bases and J by 1 base; unmatched bases: 7. The CDR3 sequence is 17 residues long. From germline, CDR1 is MNHEY and CDR2 SVGAGI. CDR3 residues: CASSYSVASGISYEQYF. Written as DNA, the CDR3 is TGTGCCAGCAGTTACTCGGTGGCTAGCGGGATTTCCTACGAGCAGTACTTC.

J is TRBJ1-6 and V is TRBV12-3 or TRBV12-4; the D gene is possibly TRBD1 (5 bases). There are 14 residues in the CDR3. V shed 4 bases and J shed 11 bases, with 15 bases lying between them. The CDR3 protein is CASSSGNRLTPLHF. The CDR3 DNA reads as TGTGCCAGCAGTTCAGGGAACCGCTTAACACCCCTCCACTTT.

This clonotype was counted between two and nine times. The chain couples TRBV11-2 to TRBJ2-3, with 9 bases identical to TRBD2. Germline CDR1 SGHAT, CDR2 FQNNGV. Germline trimming cut 0 bases from V and 0 bases from J; bases unmatched to any gene: 13. The CDR3 runs to 20 residues. CDR3 DNA: TGTGCCAGCAGCTTAGAGCTGCCAAGCGGGGGGTACTCTAGCACAGATACGCAGTATTTT. This codes for CASSLELPSGGYSSTDTQYF.

This chain uses TRBV5-6 with TRBJ2-2; TRBD2 agrees at 11 bases. The germline V gene encodes CDR1 SGHDT and CDR2 YYEEEE. The CDR3 has 16 amino acids. Losses at the gene ends were 5 bases for V and 3 bases for J; bases not matched to a gene: 6. The CDR3 bases are TGTGCCAGCAGAACAACTAGCGGGGGCTACACCGGGGAGCTGTTTTTT. This sequence encodes CASRTTSGGYTGELFF.

This clonotype was seen only a few times. The chain carries TRBV20-1 and TRBJ2-7; D gene ambiguous. The CDR3 contains 15 residues. From germline, CDR1 is DFQATT and CDR2 SNEGSKA (reference sequence). V gave up 5 bases and J gave up 3 bases, with 20 bases separating them. The CDR3 bases are TGCAGTGCTTATCTCTCCGTCGGCACCAACTACGAGCAGTACTTC. Translating it yields CSAYLSVGTNYEQYF.

This clonotype occurred a few times. V gene TRBV6-1 combines with J gene TRBJ1-5, with TRBD1 identical over 7 bases. J lost 2 bases, V lost 3 bases, and 7 bases had no gene match. The CDR3 has 16 amino acids. Per the germline V gene, CDR1 is MNHNS and CDR2 is SASEGT. DNA of the CDR3: TGTGCCAGCAGTGATCGATTCGGGACAGGCAATCAGCCCCAGCATTTT. This translates into CASSDRFGTGNQPQHF.

The rearrangement uses TRBV7-2 and TRBJ2-7, with no clear D. The CDR3 totals 14 residues. The V gene's germline CDR1 is SGHTA and CDR2 FQGNSA. Trimming left V 1 base short and J 5 bases short, with 12 bases between. The CDR3 sequence: CASSLVAAKDEQYF. DNA for the CDR3: TGTGCCAGCAGCTTAGTTGCCGCTAAGGACGAGCAGTACTTC.

This clonotype has ten or more counts. This chain joins TRBV7-9 and TRBJ2-5, with 7 bases lining up with TRBD1. The CDR3 is 14 amino acids. V was pared by 3 bases and J by 1 base, with 2 bases of the junction left unmatched. Germline CDR1 is SEHNR and CDR2 is FQNEAQ (reference sequence). The CDR3 sequence is CASSFRTGQETQYF. The CDR3 bases are TGTGCCAGCAGCTTCCGGACAGGCCAAGAGACCCAGTACTTC.

The rearrangement joins TRBV20-1 to TRBJ2-2; D is unresolved. The CDR3 is made up of 13 amino acids. Trimming shortened V by 5 bases and J by 2 bases, and 9 bases separated the two germline ends. Germline V CDR1 and CDR2: DFQATT, SNEGSKA (reference sequence). CDR3 in amino acids: CSAGRKNTGELFF. The CDR3 nucleotides are TGCAGTGCTGGAAGGAAAAACACCGGGGAGCTGTTTTTT.

This clonotype has just a few counts. The chain links TRBV7-2 to TRBJ2-1; 8 bases are a match to TRBD2. This CDR3 spans 14 amino acids. After removal of 1 base from V and 10 bases from J, the junction contained 6 bases not matched to a gene. Germline V gives CDR1 SGHTA, CDR2 FQGNSA. The CDR3 spells CASSLELPSGEQFF. CDR3 sequence (DNA): TGTGCCAGCAGCTTAGAGCTCCCTAGCGGGGAGCAGTTCTTC.

This clonotype was observed many times. The chain couples TRBV24-1 to TRBJ2-3; 9 bases agree with TRBD2. The CDR3 extends over 18 amino acids. CDR1 and CDR2 (germline): KGHDR, SFDVKD. J was trimmed by 1 base and V by 0 bases; bases with no gene match: 7. CDR3 sequence reads: CATSDLADSGGRTDTQYF. The CDR3 DNA sequence: TGTGCCACCAGTGATTTGGCCGATAGCGGGGGCCGCACAGATACGCAGTATTTT.

This clonotype was detected many times. This chain uses TRBV4-3 with TRBJ1-2; 9 bases are shared with TRBD1. The CDR3 sequence is 15 residues long. The V segment lost 3 bases and the J segment 7 bases; nucleotides outside the gene matches: 9. Germline assignment: CDR1 LGHNA and CDR2 YSLEER. CDR3 sequence (DNA): TGCGCCAGCAGCCACGGAAACAGGGGGCTGGCTGGCTACACCTTC. Translating it yields CASSHGNRGLAGYTF.